This T cell receptor (beta chain) was identified during a study of CD8 T cells in Susac syndrome (dated by TCRdb to about 2019). Turning to the overall study: Repertoire sequencing was used to test whether CD8+ T cell activation and differentiation in Susac syndrome was antigen driven. Clonality of the CD8+ T cell repertoire was compared between about a dozen healthy donors, approximately 14 Susac syndrome patients and roughly 15 multiple sclerosis patients. Overall results and qualifications from the work: The number of individuals in the TCR sequencing and HLA analysis was acknowledged as relatively small.

RNA was extracted with the RNeasy kit and about 0.45 to 1 ug was reverse transcribed using random hexamers. TCR beta CDR3 regions were amplified with the immunoSEQ multiplex PCR assay covering 54 Vbeta and 13 Jbeta segments. Bias from PCR amplification was corrected by using a synthetic template baseline for primer optimization and for computational correction. The study's own analysis went as follows. Only productive sequences were kept, with reads annotated to V, D and J genes according to IMGT and analyzed in immunoSEQ Analyzer. Clonality was computed as one minus Shannon entropy normalized by log2 of the number of productive unique sequences. For each patient and control, public and private clones were evaluated among the 100 most prevalent clones. Clones were defined as Susac-specific when absent from the healthy and MS cohorts, from 1,000 to 1,100 published viral clones and from other ImmuneACCESS disease sequences. TCRdb handled the public reads itself, with Q25 trimming in fastp and clone calling in MiXCR, and kept productive beta chains. One record per CDR3 amino acid sequence lists the most common genes and DNA. In this record, the V and J calls reflect TCRdb's handling and not the investigators' own analysis. This sample is represented by about 290,000 distinct CDR3 sequences; roughly 85% of them were singletons. The ten largest clonotypes hold roughly 0.21% of the sample.

Spanning cysteine to phenylalanine, the CDR3 consists of 17 amino acids. Of the read, only the CDR3 DNA is kept; its 51 bases are in frame from base 1. CDR1 and CDR2, looked up from the germline V gene, are SGHAT and FQNNGV. Deletion took 1 base off V and 4 bases off J, with a span of 19 bases between the germline ends. Remarks on this clonotype: Its recognized antigen is unknown. No qualities accompany the bases; no much larger clone lies one base away.

High-throughput TCR beta sequencing profiled peripheral blood CD8+ and CD4+ T cells from healthy donors, Susac syndrome patients and multiple sclerosis patients. Multiple sclerosis controls were treatment-naive patients with stable or active relapsing-remitting disease fulfilling revised McDonald criteria. Bulk CD8+ and CD4+ T cells were purified magnetically by negative isolation, whereas CD8+ TEMRA cells were enriched by FACS. Blood was collected in EDTA tubes and processed within 24 hours, with PBMCs isolated through density gradient centrifugation. PBMCs intended for TCR sequencing were cryopreserved in liquid nitrogen and were subsequently thawed in a 37 degrees C water bath. The sorted or isolated CD4+, CD8+ and CD8+ TEMRA cells had a purity of 90% or higher.

The rearranged segments are TRBV11-2 and TRBJ1-2, with the identity of the D gene unclear. This TCR derives from a human donor with multiple sclerosis. The sequenced material came from CD8+ T cells from PBMCs. The sequenced DNA: TGTGCCAGCAGCTTAGTCATGTCCCCAACGCTGCGCTATGGCTACACCTTC. Its protein is CASSLVMSPTLRYGYTF.